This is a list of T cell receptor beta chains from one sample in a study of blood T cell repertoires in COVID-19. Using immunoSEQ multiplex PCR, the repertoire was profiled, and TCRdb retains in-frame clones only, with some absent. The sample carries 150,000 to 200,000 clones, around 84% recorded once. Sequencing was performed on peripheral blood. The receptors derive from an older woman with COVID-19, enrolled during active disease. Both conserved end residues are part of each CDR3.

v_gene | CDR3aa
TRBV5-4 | CASSLAGTSYEQYF
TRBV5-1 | CASSLEGVGELFF
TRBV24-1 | CATSDLPRTSGRSYEQFF
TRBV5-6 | CASSRGGLAGFQETQYF
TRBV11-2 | CASKGGSRYEQYF
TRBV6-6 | CASSYGLPSTDTQYF
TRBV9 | CASSGEGADYGYTF
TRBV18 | CASSQNRAEGYTF
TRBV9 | CASSVALAGGQETQYF
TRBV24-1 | CATSDLQTANTGELFF
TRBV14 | CASSQVGHNYEQYF
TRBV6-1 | CASSDRTGIAGGKNNEQFF
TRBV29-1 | CSAPAGGISNQPQHF
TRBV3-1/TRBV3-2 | CASSQGQGGQPQHF
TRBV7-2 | CASSLDRAFNEKLFF
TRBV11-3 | CASSISAGGSQETQYF
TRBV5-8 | CASSPPGFRYGYTF
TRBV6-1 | CASSDGQGFGNQPQHF
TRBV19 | CASSIANYEQYF
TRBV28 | CASTKGGTGGGYTF
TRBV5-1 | CASSPREGFQETQYF
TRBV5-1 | CASSLSFRREEKLFF